The following is a TCR beta chain sequence with its context. This entry comes from a study of blood T cell repertoires in COVID-19. The wider study: From the United States, Italy and Spain came samples of acute and convalescent COVID-19.

How the authors handled the data: Estimates of nucleated cell counts were drawn from the amplification of reference gene primers. The table came from immunoSEQ multiplex PCR; TCRdb's copy has only in-frame clones and leaves some out. V, J and clone size were drawn from that table, and D and trimming were deduced from the DNA. The sample has 280,000 or so clones; around 89% are singletons. The CDR3 is made up of 15 amino acids. Germline V gives CDR1 LNHDA, CDR2 SQIVND (reference sequence). The J segment lost 8 bases and the V segment lost 5 bases, leaving 14 bases of the junction unmatched. The gene calls are TRBV19 and TRBJ1-2; 7 bases are a match to TRBD1. The sequence came from a woman aged 30 to 39 who had recovered from COVID-19. Source material: peripheral blood. CDR3 nucleotide sequence: TGTGCCAGTAGTCTCGGACAGGCGGTTGGGGGAGGCTACACCTTC. Amino acids: CASSLGQAVGGGYTF.